What follows is one T cell receptor (beta chain) and its context. Antigen: not known. This record belongs to a study of cytomegalovirus exposure and HLA in healthy donors. Overall study context: The early release's HLA-typed donors yielded 78 million or so unique TCRs. Researchers found that approximately 77% of over 350 genotyped donors fell within the Caucasian-associated ancestry cluster.

PCR amplification relied on 60 Vbeta primers (plus 13 Jbeta primers). Method: immunoSEQ multiplex PCR; TCRdb's copy keeps in-frame clones and lacks some. Among roughly 100,000 clones listed, about 70% were seen once. V shed 1 base and J 0 bases; nucleotides not matched to a gene: 10. The CDR3 is 18 amino acids. Germline V gene sequence: CDR1 SGDLS, CDR2 YYNGEE. General study findings and limits: In a later analysis, TCR beta V- and J-gene trimming showed a link to a missense DCLRE1C variant. Looking again later, the authors saw that most CMV-associated TCR beta chains seemed HLA-restricted.

The chain links TRBV9 to TRBJ2-1, with TRBD1 identical over 7 bases. Sequenced: PBMCs. This TCR came from a woman between 45 and 60 years old in good health and CMV-seropositive. This CDR3 is CASSVRGDRISSYNEQFF. In DNA, the CDR3 is TGTGCCAGCAGCGTACGAGGGGACAGAATAAGCTCCTACAATGAGCAGTTCTTC.